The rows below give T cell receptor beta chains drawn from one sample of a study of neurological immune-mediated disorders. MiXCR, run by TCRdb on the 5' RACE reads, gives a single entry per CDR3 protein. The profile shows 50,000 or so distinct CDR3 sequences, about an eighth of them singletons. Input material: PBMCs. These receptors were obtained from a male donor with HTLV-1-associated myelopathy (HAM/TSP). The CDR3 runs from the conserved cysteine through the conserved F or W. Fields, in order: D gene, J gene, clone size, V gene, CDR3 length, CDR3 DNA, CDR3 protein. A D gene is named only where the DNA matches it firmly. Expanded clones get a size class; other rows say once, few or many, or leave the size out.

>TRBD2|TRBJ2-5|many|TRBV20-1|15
TGCAGTGTAACTAGCGGGGGGATCACGGGTGAGACCCAGTACTTC
CSVTSGGITGETQYF
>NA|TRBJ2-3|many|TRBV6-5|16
TGTGCCAGCAGTTACTCGGAGTGGCAGGTGGTGGATACGCAGTATTTT
CASSYSEWQVVDTQYF
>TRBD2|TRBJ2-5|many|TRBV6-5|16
TGTGCCAGCAGTTACTGGGCTAGCGGGGGCCAAGAGACCCAGTACTTC
CASSYWASGGQETQYF
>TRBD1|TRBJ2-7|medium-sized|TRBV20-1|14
TGCAGTGCTCAAGACAGGGGCTCCTCCTACGAGCAGTACTTC
CSAQDRGSSYEQYF
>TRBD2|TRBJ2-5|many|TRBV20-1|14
TGCAGTGCGTTGAGCGGGGGGGAGGCAGGGACCCAGTACTTC
CSALSGGEAGTQYF
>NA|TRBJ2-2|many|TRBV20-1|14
TGCAGTGCTAGAGAGTCGGAGGCAGCCGGGGAGCTGTTTTTT
CSARESEAAGELFF
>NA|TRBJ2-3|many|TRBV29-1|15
TGCAGCGTTGAAGGATACATGGGTTGGGCAGATACGCAGTATTTT
CSVEGYMGWADTQYF
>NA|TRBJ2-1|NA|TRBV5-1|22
NA
CASSFYICSASPREGARDEQFF
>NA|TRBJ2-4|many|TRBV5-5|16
TGTGCCAGCAGCCCCGGAAGCGGTTTAGCCAAAAACATTCAGTACTTC
CASSPGSGLAKNIQYF
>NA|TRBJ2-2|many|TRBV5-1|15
TGCGCCAGCAGCTTGGTGGAGGAGAACACCGGGGAGCTGTTTTTT
CASSLVEENTGELFF
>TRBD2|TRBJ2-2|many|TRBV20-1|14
TGCAGTGCTCAACGCGGGGGGCGCGGCGGGGAGCTGTTTTTT
CSAQRGGRGGELFF
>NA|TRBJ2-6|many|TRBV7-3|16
TGTGCCAGCAGCAGGATTTCCGGCGCGGGGGCCAACGTCCTGACTTTC
CASSRISGAGANVLTF
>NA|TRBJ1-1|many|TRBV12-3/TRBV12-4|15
TGTGCCAGCAGTCCGCCGCCGACAGGAAGGGCTGAAGCTTTCTTT
CASSPPPTGRAEAFF
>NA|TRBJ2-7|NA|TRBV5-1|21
NA
CASSFYICSASTGQSSLEQYF
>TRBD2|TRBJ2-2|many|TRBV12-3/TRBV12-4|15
TGTGCCAGCAGACCCGGGACTAGCCGTACAGGGGAGCTGTTTTTT
CASRPGTSRTGELFF
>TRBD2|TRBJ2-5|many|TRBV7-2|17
TGTGCCAGCAGCTTAGATGGGCTAGCGGGGGGGCGAGAGACCCAGTACTTC
CASSLDGLAGGRETQYF
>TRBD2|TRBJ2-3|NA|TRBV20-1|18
TGCAGTGCACCGACTAGCGGGGGGAACGCTACGGAGACAGATACGCAGTATTTT
CSAPTSGGNATETDTQYF
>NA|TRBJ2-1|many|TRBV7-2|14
TGTGCCAGCAGCCACGGGGGAACCTACAATGAGCAGTTCTTC
CASSHGGTYNEQFF
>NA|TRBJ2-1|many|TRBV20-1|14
TGCAGTGCTAGAGGGGGGAGCTCCTACAATGAGCAGTTCTTC
CSARGGSSYNEQFF
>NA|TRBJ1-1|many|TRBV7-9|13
TGTGCCAGCAGCCCCGTCGGGAACACTGAAGCTTTCTTT
CASSPVGNTEAFF
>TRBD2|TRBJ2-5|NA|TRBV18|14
TGTGCCAGCTCACCGGCTAGCGGCTCAGAGACCCAGTACTTC
CASSPASGSETQYF
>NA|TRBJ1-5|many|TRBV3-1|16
TGTGCCAGCAGCCACGCCCCCCCAGGGGGCAATCAGCCCCAGCATTTT
CASSHAPPGGNQPQHF
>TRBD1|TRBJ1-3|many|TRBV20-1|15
TGCAGTGCTAGACCGGGACAGGCTCCTGGAAACACCATATATTTT
CSARPGQAPGNTIYF
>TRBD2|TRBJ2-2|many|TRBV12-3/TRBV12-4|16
TGTGCCAGCAGAGAACTAGCGGGTTTGAACACCGGGGAGCTGTTTTTT
CASRELAGLNTGELFF
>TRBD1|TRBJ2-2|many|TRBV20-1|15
TGCAGTGGCCGGACCGGGACAGGGGGCACCGGGGAGCTGTTTTTT
CSGRTGTGGTGELFF
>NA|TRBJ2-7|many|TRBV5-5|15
TGTGCCAGCAGCACACTACGGACCGAAAGATACGAGCAGTACTTC
CASSTLRTERYEQYF
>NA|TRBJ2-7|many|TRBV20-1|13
TGCAGTGCGAGGACAGGGAGGGCAGAAGAGCAGTACTTC
CSARTGRAEEQYF
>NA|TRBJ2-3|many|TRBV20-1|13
TGCAGTGCTGGAGGGGGGACCACAGATACGCAGTATTTT
CSAGGGTTDTQYF
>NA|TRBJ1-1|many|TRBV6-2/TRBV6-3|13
TGTGCCAGCAGTTACAGGGGGAACACTGAAGCTTTCTTT
CASSYRGNTEAFF
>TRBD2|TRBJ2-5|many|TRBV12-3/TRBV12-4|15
TGTGCCAGCAGTTTTCGCGGGGGGGCCAGTGAGACCCAGTACTTC
CASSFRGGASETQYF
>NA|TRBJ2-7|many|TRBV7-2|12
TGTGCCAGCAGCTTACAGGCCCACGAGCAGTACTTC
CASSLQAHEQYF
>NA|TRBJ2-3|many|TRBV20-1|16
TGCAGTGCTAGTCGCGATGGGACCTCTAGCACAGATACGCAGTATTTT
CSASRDGTSSTDTQYF
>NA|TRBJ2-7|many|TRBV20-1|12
TGCAGTGCTAGGGTTGGGGTTTACGAGCAGTACTTC
CSARVGVYEQYF
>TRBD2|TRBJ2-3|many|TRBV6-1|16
TGTGCCAGCAGTCGCATCGGGGGGGCGGGCACAGATACGCAGTATTTT
CASSRIGGAGTDTQYF
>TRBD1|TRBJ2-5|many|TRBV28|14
TGTGCCAGCAGCGCGACAGGGGGAATAGAGACCCAGTACTTC
CASSATGGIETQYF
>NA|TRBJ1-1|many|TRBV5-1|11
TGCGCCAGCAGCTTGGACGACAGCGCTTTCTTT
CASSLDDSAFF
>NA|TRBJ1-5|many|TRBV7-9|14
TGTGCCAGCAGCTTAAGCCCTCCAGGGTGGCCCCAGCATTTT
CASSLSPPGWPQHF
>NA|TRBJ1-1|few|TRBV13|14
TGTGCCAGCAGCTTATCCGGGGGCGTCGCTGAAGCTTTCTTT
CASSLSGGVAEAFF
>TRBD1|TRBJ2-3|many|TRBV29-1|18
TGCAGCGTTGGGAGGGGGACAGGGGGCTATACCAGCACAGATACGCAGTATTTT
CSVGRGTGGYTSTDTQYF
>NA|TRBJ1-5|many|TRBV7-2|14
TGTGCCAGCAGCTCCAGGGAAGGAGAACAGCCCCAGCATTTT
CASSSREGEQPQHF
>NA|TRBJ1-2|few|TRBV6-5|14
TGTGCCAGCAGTTACTCGACAGTCCGGGATGGCTACACCTTC
CASSYSTVRDGYTF
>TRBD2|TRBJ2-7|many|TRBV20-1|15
TGCAGTGCTAGAGGGAGACTAGCGGGGAACTACGAGCAGTACTTC
CSARGRLAGNYEQYF
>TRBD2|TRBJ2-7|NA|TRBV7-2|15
TGTGCCAGCAGCCGTGGGACTAGCGCATCCTACGAGCAGTACTTC
CASSRGTSASYEQYF